This TCR beta chain was retrieved from a study of CD8 T cells in Susac syndrome. About this clonotype: Its antigen is unidentified.

Sequencing of TCR beta, carried out with a high-throughput approach, was applied to CD8+ and CD4+ T cells from the blood. Purification of the CD8+ and CD4+ T cells relied on negative isolation, and TEMRA cells underwent FACS enrichment. Trimming took off 6 bases at V and 2 bases at J, with 10 bases between the two ends. The length of the CDR3 is 13 residues. Germline CDR1 SNHLY, CDR2 FYNNEI. Study-level results: The authors found no clonal expansion in Susac syndrome CD4+ T cell repertoires. The study's TCR sequencing and HLA analysis covered a relatively small number of individuals, and the study acknowledged this.

Roughly 0.45 to 1 ug RNA was reverse transcribed with random hexamers. Each CDR3 protein gets one entry after TCRdb re-called the immunoSEQ multiplex PCR reads with MiXCR. Of 120,000 to 150,000 distinct CDR3 sequences listed, 90% to 96% are singletons. The clonotype originates from a human donor with Susac syndrome. Sequenced input: CD4+ T cells from PBMCs. The chain carries TRBV2 and TRBJ2-5; TRBD1 is a possible D gene (6 bases). The CDR3 DNA reads as TGTGCCAGCAGCAGACAGGAACAAGAGACCCAGTACTTC. It encodes CASSRQEQETQYF.